Following are 5 T cell receptor beta chains from one sample sequenced in a study of CXCR3-negative and CXCR3-positive naive CD8 T cells. Study-level findings and limits: CXCR3-positive naive cells had more hydrophobic TRB CDR3s than CXCR3-negative naive cells.

5' RACE with UMI labels generated the TRB cDNA libraries. TCRdb reprocessed the 5' RACE reads, keeping one entry per CDR3 protein, no DNA. This sample carries about 130,000 distinct CDR3 sequences, with 0.41% going to the ten biggest clones. What these receptors recognize is not known. The material sequenced was naive CXCR3+ CD8+ T cells from blood. Subset indicated: CD45RO-CCR7+CD27+CD95- naive CD8+ T cells expressing CXCR3 (TNR3+). The receptors were sampled from a human donor in good health. Some clones in this sample may be carry-over from other donors' samples.

The CDR3 region is CASSVDGEHYEQYF. V usage is TRBV9 and J usage is TRBJ2-7. There are 14 residues in the CDR3. The germline V gene has CDR1 SGDLS and CDR2 YYNGEE. Full variable domain (missing parts from reference TRBV9 and TRBJ2-7): DSGVTQTPKHLITATGQRVTLRCSPRSGDLSVYWYQQSLDQGLQFLIQYYNGEERAKGNILERFSAQQFPDLHSELNLSSLELGDSALYFCASSVDGEHYEQYFGPGTRLTVT.

This chain connects TRBV9 to TRBJ2-1; the D call of TRBD2 rests on TCRdb alone, since no DNA is present to check it. CDR1 is SGDLS and CDR2 is YYNGEE in the germline V gene. The CDR3 is 16 residues long. The CDR3 region is CASSPQAGGPLDEQFF.

This chain connects TRBV20-1 to TRBJ1-1; with no DNA, the TCRdb D assignment of TRBD1 cannot be verified. There are 13 residues in the CDR3. From germline, CDR1 is DFQATT and CDR2 SNEGSKA (reference sequence). CDR3 protein: CSARAGQNTEAFF.

The chain uses TRBV20-1 and TRBJ2-7; as DNA is missing, the TRBD1 call by TCRdb cannot be tested. CDR3 size: 13 residues. Looked up from germline, CDR1 is DFQATT and CDR2 is SNEGSKA (reference sequence). The CDR3 spells CSASGQGSYEQYF.

This chain joins TRBV5-8 and TRBJ1-5. CDR1 and CDR2 from the germline V gene are SGHTS and YDEGEE. This CDR3 has 11 residues. The CDR3: CASRLNQPQHF.